This TCR beta chain was obtained from a study of T cell responses to AZD1222 COVID-19 vaccine. Broader study findings: Spike-specific TCR breadth and depth went up after people got two AZD1222 doses. Of spike-specific TCRs, nearly half reportedly target regions left unmutated in variants. At study baseline, merely over 5 AZD1222 recipients were seropositive. White British donors predominated, females outnumbered males, and clonal diversity was possibly underestimated.

CDR3 size: 15 residues. V lost 5 bases to trimming and J lost 8 bases, with 16 bases between them. Germline CDR1 is KGHSH and CDR2 is LQKENI. About this clone itself: Its specificity is not known.

Generated by immunoSEQ multiplex PCR, the TCRdb table keeps only in-frame clones and is missing some. This table has under 200,000 clones, approximately 93% appearing once. The origin of this receptor is an adult in good health. J is TRBJ1-6 and V is TRBV18; D is unclear. The specimen was peripheral blood, collected on day 0 of AZD1222 vaccination. CDR3 sequence reads: CASSGRSGRDSPLHF. The CDR3 nucleotides read TGTGCCAGCTCAGGGCGGTCCGGGAGGGATTCACCCCTCCACTTT.